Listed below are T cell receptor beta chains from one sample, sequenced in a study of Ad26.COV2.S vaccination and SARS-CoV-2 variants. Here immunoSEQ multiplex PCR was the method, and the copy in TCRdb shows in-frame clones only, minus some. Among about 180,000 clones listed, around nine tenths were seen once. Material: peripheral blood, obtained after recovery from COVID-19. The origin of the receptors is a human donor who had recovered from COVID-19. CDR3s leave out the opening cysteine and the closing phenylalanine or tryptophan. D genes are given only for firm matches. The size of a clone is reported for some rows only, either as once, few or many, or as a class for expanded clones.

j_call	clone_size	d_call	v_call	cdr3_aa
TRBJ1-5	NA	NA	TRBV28	ASITRRGAGNQPQH
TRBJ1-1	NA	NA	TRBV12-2	ASRLPRSFEAF
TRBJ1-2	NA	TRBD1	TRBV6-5	ASSFRTGIYGYT
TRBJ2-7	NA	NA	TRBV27	ASSLGLRPEKYEQY
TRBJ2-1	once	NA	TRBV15	ATSRPGRGNEQF
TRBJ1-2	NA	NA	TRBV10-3	AISESAASYGYT
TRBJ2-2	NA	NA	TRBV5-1	ASTVRVSGNGELF
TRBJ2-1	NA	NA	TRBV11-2	ASSLTDNEQF
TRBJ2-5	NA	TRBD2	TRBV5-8	ASSFGLAGSVGETQY
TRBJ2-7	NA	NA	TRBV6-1	ASSEATPWAYEQY
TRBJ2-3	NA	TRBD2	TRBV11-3	ASSFKGPAGGLTDTQY
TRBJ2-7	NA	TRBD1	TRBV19	ASSPDRGRQEQY